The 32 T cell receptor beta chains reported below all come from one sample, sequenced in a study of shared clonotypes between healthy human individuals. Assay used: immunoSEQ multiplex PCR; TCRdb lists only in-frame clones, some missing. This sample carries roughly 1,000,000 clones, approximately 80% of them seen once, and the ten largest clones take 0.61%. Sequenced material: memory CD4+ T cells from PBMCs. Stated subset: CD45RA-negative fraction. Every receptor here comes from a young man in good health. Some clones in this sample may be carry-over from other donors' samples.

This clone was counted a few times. This chain's CDR3 is CASSFGISEAFF. CDR3 coding DNA: TGTGCCAGCAGTTTTGGGATCAGTGAAGCTTTCTTT. The rearrangement uses TRBV28 and TRBJ1-1; no clear D gene. The ends were cut back, 3 bases at V and 7 bases at J, with 9 bases in the middle. The germline V gene encodes CDR1 MDHEN and CDR2 SYDVKM. This CDR3 comprises 12 residues.

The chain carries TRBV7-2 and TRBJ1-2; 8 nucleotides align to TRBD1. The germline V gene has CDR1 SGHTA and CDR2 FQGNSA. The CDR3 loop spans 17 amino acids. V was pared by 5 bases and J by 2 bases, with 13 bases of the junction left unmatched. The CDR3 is CASSRHHADRANYGYTF. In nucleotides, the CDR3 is TGTGCCAGCAGCCGACACCATGCGGACAGGGCGAACTATGGCTACACCTTC.

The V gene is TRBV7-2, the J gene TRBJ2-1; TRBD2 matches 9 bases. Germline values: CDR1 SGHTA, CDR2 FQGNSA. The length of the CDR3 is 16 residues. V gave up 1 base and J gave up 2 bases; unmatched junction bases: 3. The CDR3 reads CASSLGPSGTYNEQFF. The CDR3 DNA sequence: TGTGCCAGCAGCTTAGGGCCTAGCGGGACCTACAATGAGCAGTTCTTC.

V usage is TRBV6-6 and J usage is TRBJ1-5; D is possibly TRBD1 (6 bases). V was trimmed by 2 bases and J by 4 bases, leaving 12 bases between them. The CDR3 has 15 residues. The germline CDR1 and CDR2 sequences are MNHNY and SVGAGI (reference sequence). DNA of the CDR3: TGTGCCAGCAGTTACCCCGGGGGCAGTAATCAGCCCCAGCATTTT. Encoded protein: CASSYPGGSNQPQHF.

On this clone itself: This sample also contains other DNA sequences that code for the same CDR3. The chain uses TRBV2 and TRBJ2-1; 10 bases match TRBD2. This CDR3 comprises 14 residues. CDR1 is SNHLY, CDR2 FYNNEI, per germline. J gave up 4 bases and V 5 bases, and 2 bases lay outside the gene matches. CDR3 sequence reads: CASSRAGGYNEQFF. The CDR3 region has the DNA TGTGCCAGCAGTAGAGCGGGGGGGTACAATGAGCAGTTCTTC.

The DNA for the CDR3 is TGTGCCAGCAGCGTAGGGAGGAGCTCCAGCTCCTACGAGCAGTACTTC. Protein: CASSVGRSSSSYEQYF. The chain is built from TRBV9 and TRBJ2-7; D might be TRBD2 (5 bases). V was trimmed by 0 bases and J by 0 bases, leaving 13 bases between them. In germline, CDR1 is SGDLS, CDR2 YYNGEE. This CDR3 is 16 amino acids long. Based on the CDR3 plus reference TRBV9 and TRBJ2-7, the full variable domain is DSGVTQTPKHLITATGQRVTLRCSPRSGDLSVYWYQQSLDQGLQFLIQYYNGEERAKGNILERFSAQQFPDLHSELNLSSLELGDSALYFCASSVGRSSSSYEQYFGPGTRLTVT.

The CDR3 DNA reads TGTGCCAGCAGCTTGGGTGGCCGAAGGGACAGTTCCCAAGAGACCCAGTACTTC. Its protein is CASSLGGRRDSSQETQYF. The rearrangement uses TRBV5-6 and TRBJ2-5, with 7 bases fitting TRBD1. Germline-derived CDR1 and CDR2 are SGHDT and YYEEEE. V was clipped by 0 bases and J by 1 base; unmatched bases: 12. The CDR3 contains 18 residues.

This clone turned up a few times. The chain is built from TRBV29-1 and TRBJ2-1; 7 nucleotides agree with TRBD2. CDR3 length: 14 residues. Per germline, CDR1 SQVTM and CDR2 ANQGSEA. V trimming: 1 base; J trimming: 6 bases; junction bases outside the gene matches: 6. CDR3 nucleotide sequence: TGCAGCGTTGAAGGGGGAGGGAGGTTCAATGAGCAGTTCTTC. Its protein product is CSVEGGGRFNEQFF.

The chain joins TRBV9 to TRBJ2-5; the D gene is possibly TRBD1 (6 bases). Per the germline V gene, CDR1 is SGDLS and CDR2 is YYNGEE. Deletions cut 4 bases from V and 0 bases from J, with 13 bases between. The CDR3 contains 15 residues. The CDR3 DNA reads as TGTGCCAGCAGCAGGACAGCTTGGTACCAAGAGACCCAGTACTTC. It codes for CASSRTAWYQETQYF. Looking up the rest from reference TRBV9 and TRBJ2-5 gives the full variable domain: DSGVTQTPKHLITATGQRVTLRCSPRSGDLSVYWYQQSLDQGLQFLIQYYNGEERAKGNILERFSAQQFPDLHSELNLSSLELGDSALYFCASSRTAWYQETQYFGPGTRLLVL.

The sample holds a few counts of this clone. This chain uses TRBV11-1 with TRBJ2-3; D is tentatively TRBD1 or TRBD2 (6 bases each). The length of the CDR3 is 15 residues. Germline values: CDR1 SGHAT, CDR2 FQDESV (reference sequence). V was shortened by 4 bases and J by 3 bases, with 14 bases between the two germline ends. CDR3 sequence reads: CASSWGARGTDTQYF. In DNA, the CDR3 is TGTGCCAGCAGCTGGGGGGCTCGGGGAACAGATACGCAGTATTTT.

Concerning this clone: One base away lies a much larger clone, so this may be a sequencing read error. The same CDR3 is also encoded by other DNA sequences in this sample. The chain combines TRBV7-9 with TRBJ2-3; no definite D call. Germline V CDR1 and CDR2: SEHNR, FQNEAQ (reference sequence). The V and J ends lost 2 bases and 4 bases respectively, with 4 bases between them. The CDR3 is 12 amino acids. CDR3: CASSLSADTQYF. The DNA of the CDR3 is TGTGCCAGCAGCTTATCAGCAGATACGCAGTATTTT.

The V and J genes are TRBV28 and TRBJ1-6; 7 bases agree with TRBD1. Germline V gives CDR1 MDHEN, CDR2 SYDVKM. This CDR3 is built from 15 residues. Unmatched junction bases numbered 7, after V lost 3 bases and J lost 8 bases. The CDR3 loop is CASSFGDSQHSPLHF. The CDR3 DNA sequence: TGTGCCAGCAGTTTTGGGGACAGTCAACATTCACCCCTCCACTTT.

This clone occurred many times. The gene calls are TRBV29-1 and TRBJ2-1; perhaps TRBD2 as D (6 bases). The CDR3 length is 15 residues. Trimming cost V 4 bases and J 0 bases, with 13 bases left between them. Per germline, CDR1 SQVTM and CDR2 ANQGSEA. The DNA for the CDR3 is TGCAGCGTTGCAGGTGGCGGGATCTCCTACAATGAGCAGTTCTTC. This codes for CSVAGGGISYNEQFF.

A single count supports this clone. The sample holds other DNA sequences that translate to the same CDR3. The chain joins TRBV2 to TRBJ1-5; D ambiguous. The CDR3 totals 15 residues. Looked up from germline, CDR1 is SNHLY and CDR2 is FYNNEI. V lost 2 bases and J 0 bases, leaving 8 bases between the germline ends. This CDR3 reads CASSERGLSNQPQHF. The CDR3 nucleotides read TGTGCCAGCAGTGAAAGAGGGCTTAGCAATCAGCCCCAGCATTTT.

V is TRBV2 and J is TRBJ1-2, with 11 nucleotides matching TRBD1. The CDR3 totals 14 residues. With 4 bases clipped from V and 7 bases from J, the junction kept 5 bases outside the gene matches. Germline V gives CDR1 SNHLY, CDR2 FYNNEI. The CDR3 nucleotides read TGTGCCAGCAGTGTAGGACAGGGGGCCATTGGCTACACCTTC. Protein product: CASSVGQGAIGYTF.

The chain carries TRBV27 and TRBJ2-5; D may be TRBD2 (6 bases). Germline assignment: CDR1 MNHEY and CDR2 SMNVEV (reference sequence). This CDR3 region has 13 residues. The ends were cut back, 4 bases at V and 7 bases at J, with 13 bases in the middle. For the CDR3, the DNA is TGTGCCAGCAGTTGGGGGGTCAGTGGGACCCAGTACTTC. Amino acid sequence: CASSWGVSGTQYF.

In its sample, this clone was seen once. The CDR3 DNA reads TGTGCCAGCAGCCCGACAGGGCGCAACTACGAGCAGTACTTC. Translated, it gives CASSPTGRNYEQYF. This rearrangement joins TRBV6-5 to TRBJ2-7; TRBD1 matches 7 bases. This CDR3 is built from 14 residues. CDR1 and CDR2 from the germline V gene are MNHEY and SVGAGI. Trimming at V came to 6 bases and at J to 3 bases, leaving 8 bases not matched to a gene.

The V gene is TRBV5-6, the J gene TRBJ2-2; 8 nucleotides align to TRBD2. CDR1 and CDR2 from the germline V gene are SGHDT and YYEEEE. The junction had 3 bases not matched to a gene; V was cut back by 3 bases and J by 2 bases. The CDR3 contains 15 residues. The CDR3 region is CASSSSGPNTGELFF. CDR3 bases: TGTGCCAGCAGCTCTAGCGGGCCCAACACCGGGGAGCTGTTTTTT.

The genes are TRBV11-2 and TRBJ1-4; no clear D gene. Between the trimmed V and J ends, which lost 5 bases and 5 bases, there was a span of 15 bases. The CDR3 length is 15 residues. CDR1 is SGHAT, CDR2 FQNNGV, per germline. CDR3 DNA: TGTGCCAGCAGCGCCCAACAAGGGATAAATGAAAAACTGTTTTTT. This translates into CASSAQQGINEKLFF.

The CDR3 sequence: CASSLGDSSLYGYTF. As DNA, the CDR3 is TGTGCCAGCAGCTTGGGGGACAGTTCCCTCTATGGCTACACCTTC. The chain recombines TRBV5-6 with TRBJ1-2; 7 nucleotides agree with TRBD1. V lost 0 bases, J lost 4 bases, and 6 bases stayed unmatched. The CDR3 covers 15 residues. From germline, CDR1 is SGHDT and CDR2 YYEEEE.

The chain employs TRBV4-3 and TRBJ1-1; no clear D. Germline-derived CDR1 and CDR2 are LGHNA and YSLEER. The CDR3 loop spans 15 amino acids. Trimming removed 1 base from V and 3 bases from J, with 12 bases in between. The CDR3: CASSQGLGRDTEAFF. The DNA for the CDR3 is TGCGCCAGCAGCCAAGGGCTAGGGCGTGACACTGAAGCTTTCTTT.

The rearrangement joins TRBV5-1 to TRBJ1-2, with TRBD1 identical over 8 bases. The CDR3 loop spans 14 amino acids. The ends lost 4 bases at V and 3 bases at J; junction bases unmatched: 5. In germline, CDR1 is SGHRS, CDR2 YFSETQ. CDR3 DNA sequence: TGCGCCAGCAGCCCTTTGACAGGGGACTATGGCTACACCTTC. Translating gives CASSPLTGDYGYTF.

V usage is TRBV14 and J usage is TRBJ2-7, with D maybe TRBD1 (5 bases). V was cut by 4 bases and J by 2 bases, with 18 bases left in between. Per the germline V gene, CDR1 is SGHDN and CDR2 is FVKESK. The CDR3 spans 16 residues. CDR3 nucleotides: TGTGCCAGCAGCCCCATCTGGGCAGGGCGGACCTACGAGCAGTACTTC. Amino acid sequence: CASSPIWAGRTYEQYF.

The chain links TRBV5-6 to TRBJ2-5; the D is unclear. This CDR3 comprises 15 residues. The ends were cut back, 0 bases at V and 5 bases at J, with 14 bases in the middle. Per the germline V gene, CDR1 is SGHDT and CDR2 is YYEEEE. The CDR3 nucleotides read TGTGCCAGCAGCTTGGTAGCAGGCAGAAGGGAGACCCAGTACTTC. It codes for CASSLVAGRRETQYF.

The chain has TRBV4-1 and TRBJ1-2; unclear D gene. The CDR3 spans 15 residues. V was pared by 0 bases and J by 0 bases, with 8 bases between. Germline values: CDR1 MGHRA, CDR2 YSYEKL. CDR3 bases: TGCGCCAGCAGCCAAGAGGGAAGATCTAACTATGGCTACACCTTC. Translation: CASSQEGRSNYGYTF.

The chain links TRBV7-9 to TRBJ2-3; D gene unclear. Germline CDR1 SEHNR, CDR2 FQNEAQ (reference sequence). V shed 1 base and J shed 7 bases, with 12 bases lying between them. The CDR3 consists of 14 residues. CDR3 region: CASSLGTAAYTQYF. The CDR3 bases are TGTGCCAGCAGCTTAGGGACGGCAGCTTATACGCAGTATTTT.

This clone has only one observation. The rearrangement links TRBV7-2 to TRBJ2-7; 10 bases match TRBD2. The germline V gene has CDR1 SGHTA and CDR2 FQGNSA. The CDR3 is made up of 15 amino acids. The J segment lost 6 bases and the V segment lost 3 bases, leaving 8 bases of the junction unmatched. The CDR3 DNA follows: TGTGCCAGCAGCTTTCTCGCTAGCGGGAGTGGCGAGCAGTACTTC. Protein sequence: CASSFLASGSGEQYF.

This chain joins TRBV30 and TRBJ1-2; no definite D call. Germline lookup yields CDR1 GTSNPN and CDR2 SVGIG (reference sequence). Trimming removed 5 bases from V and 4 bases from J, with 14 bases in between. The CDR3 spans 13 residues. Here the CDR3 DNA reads TGTGCCTGGGACCCGAAGTATGGCTATGGCTACACCTTC. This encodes CAWDPKYGYGYTF.

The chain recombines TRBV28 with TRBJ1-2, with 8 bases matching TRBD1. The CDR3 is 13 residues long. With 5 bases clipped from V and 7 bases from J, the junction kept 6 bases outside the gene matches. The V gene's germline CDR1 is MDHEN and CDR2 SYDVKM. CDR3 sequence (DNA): TGTGCCAGCAGTACCCGACAGGGGCTTGGCTACACCTTC. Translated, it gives CASSTRQGLGYTF.

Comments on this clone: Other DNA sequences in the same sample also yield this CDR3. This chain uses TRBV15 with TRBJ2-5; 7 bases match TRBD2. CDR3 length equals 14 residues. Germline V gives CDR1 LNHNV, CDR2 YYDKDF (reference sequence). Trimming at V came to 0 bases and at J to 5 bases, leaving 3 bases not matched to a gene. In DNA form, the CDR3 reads TGTGCCACCAGCAGAGATTTGCGGGGGGAGACCCAGTACTTC. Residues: CATSRDLRGETQYF. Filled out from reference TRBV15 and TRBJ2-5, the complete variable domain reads DAMVIQNPRYQVTQFGKPVTLSCSQTLNHNVMYWYQQKSSQAPKLLFHYYDKDFNNEADTPDNFQSRRPNTSFCFLDIRSPGLGDTAMYLCATSRDLRGETQYFGPGTRLLVL.

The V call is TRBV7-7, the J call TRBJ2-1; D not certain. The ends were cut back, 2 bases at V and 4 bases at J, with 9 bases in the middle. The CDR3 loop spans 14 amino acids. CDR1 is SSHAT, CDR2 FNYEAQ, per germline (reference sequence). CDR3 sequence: CASSLQFGYNEQFF. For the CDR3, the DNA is TGTGCCAGCAGCTTACAATTCGGGTACAATGAGCAGTTCTTC.

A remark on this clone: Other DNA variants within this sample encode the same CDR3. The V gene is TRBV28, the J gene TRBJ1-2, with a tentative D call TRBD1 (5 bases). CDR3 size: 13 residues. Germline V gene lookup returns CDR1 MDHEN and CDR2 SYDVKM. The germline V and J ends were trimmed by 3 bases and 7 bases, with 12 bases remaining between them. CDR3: CASSLSGDSGYTF. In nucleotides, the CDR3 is TGTGCCAGCAGTTTGTCGGGGGATTCTGGCTACACCTTC.